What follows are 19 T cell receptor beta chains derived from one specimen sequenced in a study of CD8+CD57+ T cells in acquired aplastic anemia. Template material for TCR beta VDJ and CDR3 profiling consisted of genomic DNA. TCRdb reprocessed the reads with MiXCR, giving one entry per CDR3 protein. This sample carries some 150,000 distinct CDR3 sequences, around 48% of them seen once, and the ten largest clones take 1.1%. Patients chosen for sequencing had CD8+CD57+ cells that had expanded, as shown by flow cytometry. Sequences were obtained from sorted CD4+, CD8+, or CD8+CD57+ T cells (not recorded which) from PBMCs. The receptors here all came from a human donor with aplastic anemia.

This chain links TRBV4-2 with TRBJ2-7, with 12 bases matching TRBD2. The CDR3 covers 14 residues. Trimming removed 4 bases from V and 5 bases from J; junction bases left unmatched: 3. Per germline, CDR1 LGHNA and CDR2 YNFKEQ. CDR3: CASSRLAGVNEQYF. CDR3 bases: TGTGCCAGCAGCCGACTAGCGGGAGTTAACGAGCAGTACTTC.

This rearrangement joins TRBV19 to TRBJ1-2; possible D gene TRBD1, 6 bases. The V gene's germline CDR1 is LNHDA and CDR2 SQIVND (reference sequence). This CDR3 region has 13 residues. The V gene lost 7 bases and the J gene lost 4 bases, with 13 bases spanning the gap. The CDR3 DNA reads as TGTGCCAGTATGACTGGACAGCTCTATGGCTACACCTTC. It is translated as CASMTGQLYGYTF.

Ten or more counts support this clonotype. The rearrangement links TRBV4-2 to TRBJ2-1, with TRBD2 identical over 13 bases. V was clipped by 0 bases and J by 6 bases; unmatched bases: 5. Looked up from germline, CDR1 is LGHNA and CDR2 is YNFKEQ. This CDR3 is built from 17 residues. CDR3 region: CASSQELAGGYGNEQFF. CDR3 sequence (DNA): TGTGCCAGCAGCCAAGAACTAGCGGGGGGGTACGGCAATGAGCAGTTCTTC.

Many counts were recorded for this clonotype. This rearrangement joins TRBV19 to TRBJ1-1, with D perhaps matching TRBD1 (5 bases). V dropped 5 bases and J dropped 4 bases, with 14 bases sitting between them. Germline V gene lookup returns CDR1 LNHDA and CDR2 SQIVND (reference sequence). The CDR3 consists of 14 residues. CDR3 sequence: CASSFLGGGTEAFF. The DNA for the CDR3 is TGTGCCAGTAGTTTCTTGGGGGGTGGCACTGAAGCTTTCTTT.

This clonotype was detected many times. The CDR3 DNA reads as TGCAGTGCCAGACTAGCGAGCAATGAGCAGTTCTTC. Amino acid sequence: CSARLASNEQFF. V and J are TRBV20-1 and TRBJ2-1, with 8 bases that match TRBD2. This CDR3 has 12 residues. With V trimmed by 6 bases and J by 6 bases, 4 bases remained unmatched. Germline loops: CDR1 DFQATT, CDR2 SNEGSKA (reference sequence).

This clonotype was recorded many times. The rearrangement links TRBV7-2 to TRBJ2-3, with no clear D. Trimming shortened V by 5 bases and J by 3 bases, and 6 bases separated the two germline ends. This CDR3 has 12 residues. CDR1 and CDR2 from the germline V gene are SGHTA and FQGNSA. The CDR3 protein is CASSAPTDTQYF. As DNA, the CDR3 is TGTGCCAGCAGCGCCCCTACAGATACGCAGTATTTT.

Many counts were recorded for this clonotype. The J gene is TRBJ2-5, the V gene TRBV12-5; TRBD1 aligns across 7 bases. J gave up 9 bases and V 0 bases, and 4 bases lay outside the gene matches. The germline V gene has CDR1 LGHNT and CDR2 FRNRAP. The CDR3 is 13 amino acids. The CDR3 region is CASGLVGGGPQYF. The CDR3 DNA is TGTGCTAGTGGTTTGGTAGGGGGCGGGCCCCAGTACTTC.

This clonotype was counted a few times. CDR3 bases: TGCAGTGCGCCGGGAGTGGACCAAGAGACCCAGTACTTC. Translating it yields CSAPGVDQETQYF. This chain uses TRBV20-1 with TRBJ2-5, with D maybe TRBD2 (6 bases). V gave up 6 bases and J gave up 0 bases, with 11 bases separating them. This CDR3 spans 13 amino acids. Germline-derived CDR1 and CDR2 are DFQATT and SNEGSKA (reference sequence).

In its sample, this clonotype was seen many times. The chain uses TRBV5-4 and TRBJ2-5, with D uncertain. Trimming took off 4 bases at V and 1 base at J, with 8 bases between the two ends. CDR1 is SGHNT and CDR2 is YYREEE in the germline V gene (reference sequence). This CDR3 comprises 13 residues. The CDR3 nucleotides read TGTGCCAGCAGCCCCGGACCCCAAGAGACCCAGTACTTC. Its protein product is CASSPGPQETQYF. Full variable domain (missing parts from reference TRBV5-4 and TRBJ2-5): ETGVTQSPTHLIKTRGQQVTLRCSSQSGHNTVSWYQQALGQGPQFIFQYYREEENGRGNFPPRFSGLQFPNYSSELNVNALELDDSALYLCASSPGPQETQYFGPGTRLLVL.

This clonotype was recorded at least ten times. This CDR3 is CASSLSNRVSPLHF. DNA for the CDR3: TGTGCCAGCAGTTTATCGAACAGGGTCTCACCCCTCCACTTT. The genes are TRBV27 and TRBJ1-6; D possibly corresponds to TRBD1 (6 bases). The length of the CDR3 is 14 residues. V was trimmed by 0 bases and J by 10 bases, leaving 10 bases between them. The germline V gene has CDR1 MNHEY and CDR2 SMNVEV (reference sequence).

CDR3 region: CASSSLAGVSYEQYF. CDR3 coding DNA: TGTGCCAGTAGTTCCCTAGCGGGAGTGTCCTACGAGCAGTACTTC. V gene TRBV19 combines with J gene TRBJ2-7; 10 nucleotides match TRBD2. V dropped 5 bases and J dropped 1; count of bases not matched to a gene: 5. Germline CDR1 is LNHDA and CDR2 is SQIVND (reference sequence). CDR3 length: 15 residues. Looking up the rest from reference TRBV19 and TRBJ2-7 gives the full variable domain: DGGITQSPKYLFRKEGQNVTLSCEQNLNHDAMYWYRQDPGQGLRLIYYSQIVNDFQKGDIAEGYSVSREKKESFPLTVTSAQKNPTAFYLCASSSLAGVSYEQYFGPGTRLTVT.

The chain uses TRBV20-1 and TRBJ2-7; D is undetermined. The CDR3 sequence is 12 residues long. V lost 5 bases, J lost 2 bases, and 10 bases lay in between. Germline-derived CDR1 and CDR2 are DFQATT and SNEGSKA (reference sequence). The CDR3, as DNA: TGCAGTGCTCGATCCGCAGCCTACGAGCAGTACTTC. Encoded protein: CSARSAAYEQYF.

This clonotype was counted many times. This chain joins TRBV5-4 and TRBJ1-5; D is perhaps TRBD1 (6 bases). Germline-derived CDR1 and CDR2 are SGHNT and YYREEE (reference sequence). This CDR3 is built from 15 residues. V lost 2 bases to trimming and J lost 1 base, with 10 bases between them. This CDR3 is CASSLGGGSNQPQHF. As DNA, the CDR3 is TGTGCCAGCAGCTTAGGGGGTGGGAGCAATCAGCCCCAGCATTTT.

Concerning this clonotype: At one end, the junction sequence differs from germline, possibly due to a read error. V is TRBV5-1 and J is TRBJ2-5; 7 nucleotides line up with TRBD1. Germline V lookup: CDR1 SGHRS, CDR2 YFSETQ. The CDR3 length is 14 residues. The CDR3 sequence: CASSDARGLYEQCF. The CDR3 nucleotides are TGCGCCAGCAGCGACGCAAGGGGGCTCTACGAGCAGTGCTTC.

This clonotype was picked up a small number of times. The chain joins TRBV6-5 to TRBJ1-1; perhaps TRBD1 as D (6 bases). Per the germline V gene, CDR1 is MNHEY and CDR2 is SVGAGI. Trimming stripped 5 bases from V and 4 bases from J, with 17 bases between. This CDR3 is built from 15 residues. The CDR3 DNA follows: TGTGCCAGCAGTCGGGACATCGCAACAGGCACTGAAGCTTTCTTT. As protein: CASSRDIATGTEAFF.

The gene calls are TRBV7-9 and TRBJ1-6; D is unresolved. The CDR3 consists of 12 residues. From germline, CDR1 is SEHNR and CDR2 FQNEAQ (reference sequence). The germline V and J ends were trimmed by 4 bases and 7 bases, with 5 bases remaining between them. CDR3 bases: TGTGCCAGCAGCTCCAGGAATTCACCCCTCCACTTT. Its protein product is CASSSRNSPLHF.

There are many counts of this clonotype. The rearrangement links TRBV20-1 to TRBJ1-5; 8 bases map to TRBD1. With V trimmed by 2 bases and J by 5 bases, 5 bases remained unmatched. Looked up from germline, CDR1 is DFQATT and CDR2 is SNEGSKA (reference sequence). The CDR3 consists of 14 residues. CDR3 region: CSARIGQGHQPQHF. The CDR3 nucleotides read TGCAGTGCTAGAATAGGACAGGGCCATCAGCCCCAGCATTTT.

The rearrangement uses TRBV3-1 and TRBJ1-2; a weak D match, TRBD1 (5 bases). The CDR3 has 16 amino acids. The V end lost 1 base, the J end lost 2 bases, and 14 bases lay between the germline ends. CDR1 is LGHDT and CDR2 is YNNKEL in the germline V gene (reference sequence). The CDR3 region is CASSQGLGGHNYGYTF. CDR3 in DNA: TGTGCCAGCAGCCAAGGATTAGGAGGACACAACTATGGCTACACCTTC.

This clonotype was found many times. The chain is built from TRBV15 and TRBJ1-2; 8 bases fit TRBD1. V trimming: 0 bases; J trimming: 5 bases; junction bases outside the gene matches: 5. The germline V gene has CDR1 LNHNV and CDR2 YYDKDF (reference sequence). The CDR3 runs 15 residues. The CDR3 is CATSRDRGQAYGYTF. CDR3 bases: TGTGCCACCAGCAGAGATCGGGGACAGGCGTATGGCTACACCTTC.